This TCR beta chain was obtained from a study of technical replicates of blood from a handful of donors. This clone was seen more than once but under ten times. The table came from immunoSEQ multiplex PCR; TCRdb's copy has only in-frame clones and leaves some out. The sample contains 68,000 or so clones, approximately 90% of which appear only once. This receptor was obtained from a human donor in good health. The sample taken for sequencing was T cells isolated from PBMCs.

CDR3 sequence reads: CASSQERYRGKAGEETQYF. The CDR3 coding sequence is TGCGCCAGCAGCCAAGAACGTTATAGGGGGAAGGCGGGAGAAGAGACCCAGTACTTC. The V gene is TRBV4-3, the J gene TRBJ2-5, with D possibly TRBD2 on 7 matching bases. CDR3 length equals 19 residues. Between the trimmed V and J ends, which lost 0 bases and 3 bases, there was a span of 23 bases. Germline V gives CDR1 LGHNA, CDR2 YSLEER.